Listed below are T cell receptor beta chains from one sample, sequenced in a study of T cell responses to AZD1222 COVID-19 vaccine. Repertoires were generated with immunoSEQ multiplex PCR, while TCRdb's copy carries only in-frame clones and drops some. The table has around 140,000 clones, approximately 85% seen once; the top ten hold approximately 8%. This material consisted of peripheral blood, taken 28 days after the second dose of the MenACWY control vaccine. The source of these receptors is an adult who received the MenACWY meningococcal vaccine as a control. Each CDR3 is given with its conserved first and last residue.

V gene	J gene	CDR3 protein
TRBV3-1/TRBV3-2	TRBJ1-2	CASSQDAWTAEMGGYTF
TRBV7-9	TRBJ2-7	CASSTIDYEQYF
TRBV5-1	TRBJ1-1	CASSTEGGPEAFF
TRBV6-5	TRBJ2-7	CASSRDSVYEQYF
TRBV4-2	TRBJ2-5	CASSQDGGASGETQYF
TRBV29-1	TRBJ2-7	CSVGTGGEGEQYF
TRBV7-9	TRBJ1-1	CASRPTENTEAFF
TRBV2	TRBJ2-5	CASWYPGQVQETQYF
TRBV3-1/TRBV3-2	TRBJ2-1	CASSQGVASLYNEQFF
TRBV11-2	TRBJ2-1	CASSALELRYNEQFF
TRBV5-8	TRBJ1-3	CASSFKATIYF
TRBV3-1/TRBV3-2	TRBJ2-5	CASSLRALLVLQETQYF
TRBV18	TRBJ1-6	CASSSGGESLHF
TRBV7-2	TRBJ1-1	CASSRWGVNTEAFF